The T cell receptor (beta chain) under discussion was sequenced for a study of cytomegalovirus exposure and HLA in healthy donors. Germline values: CDR1 WNHNN, CDR2 SYGVQD (reference sequence). This CDR3 is 13 amino acids long. V was trimmed by 4 bases and J by 1 base, leaving 7 bases between them. PCR used 60 Vbeta primers and 13 Jbeta primers. TCRdb's copy holds only in-frame clones and misses some; the assay was immunoSEQ multiplex PCR. The data show roughly 120,000 clones, 80% seen once. The chain couples TRBV10-1 to TRBJ1-1; D gene unclear. Material: PBMCs. This sequence was found in a male donor in good health and CMV-seronegative. The CDR3 loop reads CASSVNRNTEAFF. CDR3 bases: TGCGCCAGCAGTGTGAACAGGAACACTGAAGCTTTCTTT.